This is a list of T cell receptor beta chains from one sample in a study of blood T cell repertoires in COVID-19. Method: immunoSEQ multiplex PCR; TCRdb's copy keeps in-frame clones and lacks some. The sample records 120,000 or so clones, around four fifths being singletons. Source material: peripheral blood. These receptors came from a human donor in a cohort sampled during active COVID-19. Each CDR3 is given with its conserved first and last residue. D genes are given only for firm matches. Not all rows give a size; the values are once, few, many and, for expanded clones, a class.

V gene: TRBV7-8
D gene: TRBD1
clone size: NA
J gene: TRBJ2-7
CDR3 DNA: TGTGCCAGCAGCTTGGGTGGCCGTCAGGGGGCCTCCTACGAGCAGTACTTC
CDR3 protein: CASSLGGRQGASYEQYF

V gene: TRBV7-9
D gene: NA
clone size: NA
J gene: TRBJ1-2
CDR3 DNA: TGTGCCAGCAGCTTAGGGACAGCTATCCTCTATGGCTACACCTTC
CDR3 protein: CASSLGTAILYGYTF

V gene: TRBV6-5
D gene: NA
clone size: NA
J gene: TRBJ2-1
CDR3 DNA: TGTGCCAGCAGTTATCGGCTAGCCGGGTACAATGAGCAGTTCTTC
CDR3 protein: CASSYRLAGYNEQFF

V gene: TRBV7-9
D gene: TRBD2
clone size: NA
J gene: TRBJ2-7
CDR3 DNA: TGTGCCAGCAGCCGATCCTCGGGACTAGCAAATGAAAGGTACGAGCAGTACTTC
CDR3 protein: CASSRSSGLANERYEQYF

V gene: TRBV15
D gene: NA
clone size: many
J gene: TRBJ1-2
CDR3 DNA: TGTGCCACCAGCACCGACAGCCGCTTGGGCTACACCTTC
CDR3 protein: CATSTDSRLGYTF

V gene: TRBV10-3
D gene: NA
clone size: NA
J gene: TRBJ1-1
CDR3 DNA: TGTGCCATCAGTGAGGAGGAGGGGAGCACTGAAGCTTTCTTT
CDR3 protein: CAISEEEGSTEAFF

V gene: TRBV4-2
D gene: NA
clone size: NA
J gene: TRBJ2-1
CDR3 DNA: TGTGCCAGCAGCCAAGAGGCCGCAGATGAGCAGTTCTTC
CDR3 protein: CASSQEAADEQFF

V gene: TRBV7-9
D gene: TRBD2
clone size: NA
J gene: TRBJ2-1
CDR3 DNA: TGTGCCAGCAGCTCCTTACTAGCGGGTTACAATGAGCAGTTCTTC
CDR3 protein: CASSSLLAGYNEQFF

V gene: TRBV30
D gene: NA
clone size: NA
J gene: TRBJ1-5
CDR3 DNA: TGTGCTAGTGGGGAGGCCCCCAATCAGCCCCAGCATTTT
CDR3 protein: CASGEAPNQPQHF

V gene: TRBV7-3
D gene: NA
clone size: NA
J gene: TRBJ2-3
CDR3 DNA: TGTGCCAGCAGCTTAAAGGGGCGGAGAACAGATACGCAGTATTTT
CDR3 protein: CASSLKGRRTDTQYF

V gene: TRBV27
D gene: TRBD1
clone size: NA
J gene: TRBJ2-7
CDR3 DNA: TGTGCCAGCAGGAAGGAGGGGGACAGGGCTACCTACGAGCAGTACTTC
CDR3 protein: CASRKEGDRATYEQYF

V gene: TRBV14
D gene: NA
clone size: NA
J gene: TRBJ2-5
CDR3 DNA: TGTGCCAGCAGCCAAGATTCTTTAGCTAGCAGAAACTACCAAGAGACCCAGTACTTC
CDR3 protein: CASSQDSLASRNYQETQYF

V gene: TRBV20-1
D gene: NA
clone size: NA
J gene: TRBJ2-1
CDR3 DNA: TGCAGTGCTAGTGGACAGACCAATGAGCAGTTCTTC
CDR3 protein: CSASGQTNEQFF

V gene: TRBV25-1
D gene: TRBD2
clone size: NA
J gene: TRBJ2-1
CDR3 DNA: TGTGCCAGCAGTGATTTCAGCGGGGACTACAATGAGCAGTTCTTC
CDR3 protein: CASSDFSGDYNEQFF

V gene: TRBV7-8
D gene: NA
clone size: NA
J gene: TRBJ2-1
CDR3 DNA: TGTGCCAGCAGCCCCGGCTCCTACAATGAGCAGTTCTTC
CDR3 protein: CASSPGSYNEQFF

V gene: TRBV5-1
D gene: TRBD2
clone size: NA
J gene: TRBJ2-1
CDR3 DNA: TGCGCCAGCAGCTCCGGCGGGGGGGCAAGGAATGAGCAGTTCTTC
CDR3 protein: CASSSGGGARNEQFF

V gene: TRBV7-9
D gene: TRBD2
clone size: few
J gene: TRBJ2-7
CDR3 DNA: TGTGCCAGCAGCCCCACCTCTAGCGGGGGTTTTCTTAGCTCCTACGAGCAGTACTTC
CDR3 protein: CASSPTSSGGFLSSYEQYF